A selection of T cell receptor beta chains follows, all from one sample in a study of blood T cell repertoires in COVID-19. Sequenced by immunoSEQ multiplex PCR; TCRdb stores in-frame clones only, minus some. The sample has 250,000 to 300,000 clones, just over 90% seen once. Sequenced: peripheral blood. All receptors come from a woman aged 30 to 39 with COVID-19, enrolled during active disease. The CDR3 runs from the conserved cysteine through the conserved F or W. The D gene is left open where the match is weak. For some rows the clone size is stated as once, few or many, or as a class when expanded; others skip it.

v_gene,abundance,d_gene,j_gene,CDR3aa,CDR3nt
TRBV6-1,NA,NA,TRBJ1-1,CASSEGGPNTEAFF,TGTGCCAGCAGTGAAGGGGGGCCGAACACTGAAGCTTTCTTT
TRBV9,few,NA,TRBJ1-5,CASSVEGTGEYSNQPQHF,TGTGCCAGCAGCGTAGAGGGAACAGGAGAATATAGCAATCAGCCCCAGCATTTT
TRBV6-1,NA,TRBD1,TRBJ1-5,CASSDPGQPAYSNQPQHF,TGTGCCAGCAGTGACCCGGGACAGCCAGCTTATAGCAATCAGCCCCAGCATTTT
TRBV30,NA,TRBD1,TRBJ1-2,CAWTGTGGAFGYTF,TGTGCCTGGACGGGGACAGGGGGCGCGTTCGGCTACACCTTC
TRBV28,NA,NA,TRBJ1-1,CASSGNAIEAFF,TGTGCCAGCAGCGGTAATGCGATTGAAGCTTTCTTT
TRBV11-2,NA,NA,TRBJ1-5,CASSLDRGVQPQHF,TGTGCCAGCAGCTTAGATCGCGGGGTCCAACCCCAGCATTTT
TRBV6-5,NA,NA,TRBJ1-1,CASRRDGTNTEAFF,TGTGCCAGCAGGCGGGACGGGACGAACACTGAAGCTTTCTTT
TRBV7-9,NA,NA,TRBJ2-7,CASSLVQGLSSYEQYF,TGTGCCAGCAGCTTAGTGCAGGGTCTATCCTCCTACGAGCAGTACTTC
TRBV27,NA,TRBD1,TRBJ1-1,CASRTTGTVNTEAFF,TGTGCCAGCAGAACTACCGGGACAGTGAACACTGAAGCTTTCTTT
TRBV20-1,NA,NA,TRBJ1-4,CSASRGQLVFEKLFF,TGCAGTGCTAGTCGGGGTCAGCTAGTTTTTGAAAAACTGTTTTTT
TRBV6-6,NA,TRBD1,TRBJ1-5,CASSYTGVSGNQPQHF,TGTGCCAGCAGTTACACAGGGGTGTCTGGCAATCAGCCCCAGCATTTT
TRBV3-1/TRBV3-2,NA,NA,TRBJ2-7,CASSQDPQGPYEQYF,TGTGCCAGCAGCCAAGACCCCCAGGGCCCCTACGAGCAGTACTTC
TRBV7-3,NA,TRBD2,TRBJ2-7,CASSSSSGSFSEQYF,TGTGCCAGCAGCTCCTCTAGCGGGAGTTTCTCCGAGCAGTACTTC
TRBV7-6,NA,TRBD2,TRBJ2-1,CASSSLAEVHNEQFF,TGTGCCAGCAGCTCCCTAGCGGAGGTCCACAATGAGCAGTTCTTC
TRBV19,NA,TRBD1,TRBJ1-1,CASSTGQGKTEAFF,TGTGCCAGTAGTACGGGACAGGGGAAAACTGAAGCTTTCTTT
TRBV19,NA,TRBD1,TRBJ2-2,CASSRGQGKVLSGELFF,TGTGCCAGTAGTAGGGGACAGGGGAAGGTTTTGTCCGGGGAGCTGTTTTTT
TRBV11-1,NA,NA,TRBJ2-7,CASSFRGTYEQYF,TGTGCCAGCAGCTTCAGGGGCACCTACGAGCAGTACTTC
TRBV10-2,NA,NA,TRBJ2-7,CASSEGGRGEEQYF,TGCGCCAGCAGTGAGGGTGGGAGGGGGGAAGAGCAGTACTTC
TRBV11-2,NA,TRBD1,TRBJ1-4,CASSPRQGEKLFF,TGTGCCAGCAGCCCGCGACAGGGTGAAAAACTGTTTTTT
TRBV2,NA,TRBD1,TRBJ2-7,CASSRTGGSYYEQYF,TGTGCCAGCAGTAGGACAGGAGGAAGTTACTACGAGCAGTACTTC
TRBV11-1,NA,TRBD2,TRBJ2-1,CASSVAGDGYNEQFF,TGTGCCAGCAGCGTAGCGGGAGATGGGTACAATGAGCAGTTCTTC
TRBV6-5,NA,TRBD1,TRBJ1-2,CASRDRGYGYTF,TGTGCCAGTCGGGACAGGGGTTATGGCTACACCTTC
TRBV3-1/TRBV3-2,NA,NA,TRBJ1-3,CASSQDRVAGNTIYF,TGTGCCAGCAGCCAAGACAGGGTCGCGGGAAACACCATATATTTT
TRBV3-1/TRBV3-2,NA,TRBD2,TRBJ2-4,CASSQESSGRRLSKNIQYF,TGTGCCAGCAGCCAAGAGAGTAGCGGGAGGAGATTATCGAAAAACATTCAGTACTTC
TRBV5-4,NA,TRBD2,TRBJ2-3,CASSFGGSVDTQYF,TGTGCCAGCAGCTTTGGCGGGAGTGTAGATACGCAGTATTTT
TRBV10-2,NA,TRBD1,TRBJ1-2,CASSPGQANGYTF,TGCGCCAGCAGCCCGGGACAGGCAAATGGCTACACCTTC
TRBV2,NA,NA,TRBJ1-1,CASILDTNTEAFF,TGTGCCAGCATCTTGGACACGAACACTGAAGCTTTCTTT
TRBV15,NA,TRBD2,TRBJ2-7,CATSRDPGRLAGSSYEQYF,TGTGCCACCAGCAGAGATCCAGGGAGGTTAGCGGGGAGCTCCTACGAGCAGTACTTC
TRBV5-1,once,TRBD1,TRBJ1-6,CASSLERQGVSPLHF,TGCGCCAGCAGCTTGGAGCGACAGGGTGTTTCACCCCTCCACTTT
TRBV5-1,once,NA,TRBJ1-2,CASSADGKVPGYTF,TGCGCCAGCAGCGCGGACGGGAAAGTCCCCGGCTACACCTTC
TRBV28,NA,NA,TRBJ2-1,CASSSGFSYNEQFF,TGTGCCAGCAGTTCAGGGTTCTCCTACAATGAGCAGTTCTTC
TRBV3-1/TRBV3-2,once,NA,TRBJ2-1,CASSQDFASVSSYNEQFF,TGTGCCAGCAGCCAAGATTTCGCTAGCGTTAGCTCCTACAATGAGCAGTTCTTC
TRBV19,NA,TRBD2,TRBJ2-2,CASSNAILGASGATGELFF,TGTGCCAGTAGTAACGCTATACTCGGTGCTAGCGGGGCCACCGGGGAGCTGTTTTTT
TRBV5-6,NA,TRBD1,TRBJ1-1,CASSLFRGYTEAFF,TGTGCCAGCAGCTTGTTCAGGGGGTACACTGAAGCTTTCTTT
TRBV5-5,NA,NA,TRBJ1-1,CASSPPGGSSEAFF,TGTGCCAGCAGCCCCCCCGGGGGATCGAGTGAAGCTTTCTTT
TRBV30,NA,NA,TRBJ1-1,CAWNRGGARTEAFF,TGTGCCTGGAATCGAGGAGGGGCGCGAACTGAAGCTTTCTTT
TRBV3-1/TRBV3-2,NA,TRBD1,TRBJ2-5,CASSQGTGKETQYF,TGTGCCAGCAGCCAAGGGACAGGGAAAGAGACCCAGTACTTC
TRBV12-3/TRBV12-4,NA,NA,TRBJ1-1,CASSLDTNTEAFF,TGTGCCAGCAGTTTGGACACGAACACTGAAGCTTTCTTT
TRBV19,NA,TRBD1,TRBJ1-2,CASSIVSQGATGYTF,TGTGCCAGTAGTATAGTGTCGCAGGGGGCGACTGGCTACACCTTC
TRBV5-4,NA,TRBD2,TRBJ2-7,CASSSQREGREQYF,TGTGCCAGCAGCAGCCAGCGGGAGGGCCGCGAGCAGTACTTC
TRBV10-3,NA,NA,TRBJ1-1,CAINAQGQGTEAFF,TGTGCCATCAACGCTCAGGGGCAGGGCACTGAAGCTTTCTTT
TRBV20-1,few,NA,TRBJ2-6,CSASQVSGANVLTF,TGCAGTGCTAGTCAGGTCTCTGGGGCCAACGTCCTGACTTTC